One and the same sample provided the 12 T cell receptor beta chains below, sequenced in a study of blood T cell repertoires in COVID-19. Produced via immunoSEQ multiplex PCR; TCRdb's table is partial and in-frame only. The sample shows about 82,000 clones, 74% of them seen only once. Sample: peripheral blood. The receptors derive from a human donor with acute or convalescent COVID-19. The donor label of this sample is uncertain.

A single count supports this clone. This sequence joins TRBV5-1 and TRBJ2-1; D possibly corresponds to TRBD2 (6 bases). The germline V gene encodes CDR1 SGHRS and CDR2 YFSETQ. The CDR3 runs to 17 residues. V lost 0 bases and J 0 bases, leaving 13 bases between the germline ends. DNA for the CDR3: TGCGCCAGCAGCTTGGGTGGAGGGGTCAGCTCCTACAATGAGCAGTTCTTC. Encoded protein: CASSLGGGVSSYNEQFF.

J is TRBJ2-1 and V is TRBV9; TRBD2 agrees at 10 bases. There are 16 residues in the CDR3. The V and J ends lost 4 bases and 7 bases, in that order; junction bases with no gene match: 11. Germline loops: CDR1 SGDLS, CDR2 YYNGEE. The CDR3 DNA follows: TGTGCCAGCAGCCCCCTATCCGCAGCGGGAGGGAATGAGCAGTTCTTC. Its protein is CASSPLSAAGGNEQFF.

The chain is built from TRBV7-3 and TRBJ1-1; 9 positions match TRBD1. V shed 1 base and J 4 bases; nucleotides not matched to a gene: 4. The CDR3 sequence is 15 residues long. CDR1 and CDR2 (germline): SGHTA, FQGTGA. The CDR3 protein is CASSLMGQGATEAFF. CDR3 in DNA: TGTGCCAGCAGCTTAATGGGACAGGGTGCCACTGAAGCTTTCTTT.

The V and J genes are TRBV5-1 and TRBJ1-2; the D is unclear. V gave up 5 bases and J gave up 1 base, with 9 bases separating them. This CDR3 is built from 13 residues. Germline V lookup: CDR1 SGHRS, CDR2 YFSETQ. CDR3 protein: CASRVDYNYGYTF. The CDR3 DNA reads TGCGCCAGCAGGGTAGATTATAACTATGGCTACACCTTC.

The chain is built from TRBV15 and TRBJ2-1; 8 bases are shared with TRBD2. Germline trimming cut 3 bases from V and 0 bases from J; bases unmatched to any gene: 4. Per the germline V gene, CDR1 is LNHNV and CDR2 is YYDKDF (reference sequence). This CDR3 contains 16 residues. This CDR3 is CATSSYSGNSYNEQFF. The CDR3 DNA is TGTGCCACCAGCAGTTATAGCGGGAACTCCTACAATGAGCAGTTCTTC.

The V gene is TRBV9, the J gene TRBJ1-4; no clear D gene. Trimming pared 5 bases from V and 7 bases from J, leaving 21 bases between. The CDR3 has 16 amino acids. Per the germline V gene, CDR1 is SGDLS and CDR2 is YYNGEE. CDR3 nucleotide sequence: TGTGCCAGCAGTGCCGGATGGTCGGCGGGTGGTGAAAAACTGTTTTTT. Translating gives CASSAGWSAGGEKLFF. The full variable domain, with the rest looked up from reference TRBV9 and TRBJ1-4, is DSGVTQTPKHLITATGQRVTLRCSPRSGDLSVYWYQQSLDQGLQFLIQYYNGEERAKGNILERFSAQQFPDLHSELNLSSLELGDSALYFCASSAGWSAGGEKLFFGSGTQLSVL.

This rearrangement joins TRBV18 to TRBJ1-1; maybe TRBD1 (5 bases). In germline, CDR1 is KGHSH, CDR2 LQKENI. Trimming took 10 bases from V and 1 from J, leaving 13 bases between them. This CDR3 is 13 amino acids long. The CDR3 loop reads CATRGRENTEAFF. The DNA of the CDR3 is TGTGCCACCCGAGGCAGGGAGAACACTGAAGCTTTCTTT.

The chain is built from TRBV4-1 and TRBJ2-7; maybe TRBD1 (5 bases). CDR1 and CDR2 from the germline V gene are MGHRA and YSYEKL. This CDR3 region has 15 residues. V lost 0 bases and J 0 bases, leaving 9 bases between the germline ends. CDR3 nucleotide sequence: TGCGCCAGCAGCCAAGAAGGGGTGAGCTCCTACGAGCAGTACTTC. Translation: CASSQEGVSSYEQYF.

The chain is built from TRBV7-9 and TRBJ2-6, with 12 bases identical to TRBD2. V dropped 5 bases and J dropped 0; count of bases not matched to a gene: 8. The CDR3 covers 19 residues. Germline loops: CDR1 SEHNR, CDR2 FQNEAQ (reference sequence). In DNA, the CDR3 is TGTGCCAGCAGCATCCGACTAGCGGGGGTTTCCTCTGGGGCCAACGTCCTGACTTTC. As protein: CASSIRLAGVSSGANVLTF.

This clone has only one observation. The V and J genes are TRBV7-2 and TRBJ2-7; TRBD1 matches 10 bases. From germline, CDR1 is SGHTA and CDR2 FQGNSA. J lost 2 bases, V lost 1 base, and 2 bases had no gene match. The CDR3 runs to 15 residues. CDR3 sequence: CASSLEGQGTYEQYF. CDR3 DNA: TGTGCCAGCAGCTTAGAGGGACAGGGGACCTACGAGCAGTACTTC. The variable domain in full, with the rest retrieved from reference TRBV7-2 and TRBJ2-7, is GAGVSQSPSNKVTEKGKDVELRCDPISGHTALYWYRQSLGQGLEFLIYFQGNSAPDKSGLPSDRFSAERTGGSVSTLTIQRTQQEDSAVYLCASSLEGQGTYEQYFGPGTRLTVT.

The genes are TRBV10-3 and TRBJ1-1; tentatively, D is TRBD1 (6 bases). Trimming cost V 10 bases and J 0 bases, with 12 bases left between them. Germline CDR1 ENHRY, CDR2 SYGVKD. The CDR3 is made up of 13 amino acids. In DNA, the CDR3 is TGTGCCACTAGACAGGAGCTGAACACTGAAGCTTTCTTT. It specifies CATRQELNTEAFF.

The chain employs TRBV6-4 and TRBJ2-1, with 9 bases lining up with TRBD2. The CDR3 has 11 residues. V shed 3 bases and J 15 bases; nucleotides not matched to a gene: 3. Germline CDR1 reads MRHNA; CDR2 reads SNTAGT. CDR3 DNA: TGTGCCAGCAGTGAGGGACTAGCCCGGTTCTTC. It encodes CASSEGLARFF.